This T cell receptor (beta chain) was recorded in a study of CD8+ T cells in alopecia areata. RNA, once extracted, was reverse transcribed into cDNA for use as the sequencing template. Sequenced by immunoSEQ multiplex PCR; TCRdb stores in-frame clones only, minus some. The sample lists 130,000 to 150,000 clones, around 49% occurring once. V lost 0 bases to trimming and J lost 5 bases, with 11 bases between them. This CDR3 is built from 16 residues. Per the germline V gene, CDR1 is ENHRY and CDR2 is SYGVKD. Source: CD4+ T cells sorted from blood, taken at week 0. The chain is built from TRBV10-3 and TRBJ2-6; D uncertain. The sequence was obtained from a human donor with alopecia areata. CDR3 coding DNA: TGTGCCATCAGTGAGTCCGCCTCTGCTAGGGCCAACGTCCTGACTTTC. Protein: CAISESASARANVLTF.